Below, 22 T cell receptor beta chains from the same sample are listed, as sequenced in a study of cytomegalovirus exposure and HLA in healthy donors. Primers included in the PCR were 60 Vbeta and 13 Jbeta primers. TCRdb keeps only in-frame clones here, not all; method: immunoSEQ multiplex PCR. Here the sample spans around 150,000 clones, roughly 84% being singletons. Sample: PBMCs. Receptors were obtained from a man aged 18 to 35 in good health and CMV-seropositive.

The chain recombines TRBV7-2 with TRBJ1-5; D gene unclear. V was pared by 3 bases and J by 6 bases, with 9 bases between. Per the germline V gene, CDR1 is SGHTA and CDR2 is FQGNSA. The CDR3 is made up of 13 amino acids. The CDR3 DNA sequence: TGTGCCAGCAGCTTTGGCGGCCGTCAGCCCCAGCATTTT. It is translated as CASSFGGRQPQHF.

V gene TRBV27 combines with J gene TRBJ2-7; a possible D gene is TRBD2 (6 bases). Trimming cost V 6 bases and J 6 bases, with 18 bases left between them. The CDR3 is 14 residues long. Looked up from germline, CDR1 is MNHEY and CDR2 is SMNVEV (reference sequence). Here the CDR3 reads CASSPGTLPREQYF. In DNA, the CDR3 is TGTGCCAGCAGCCCCGGGACTTTACCGCGCGAGCAGTACTTC.

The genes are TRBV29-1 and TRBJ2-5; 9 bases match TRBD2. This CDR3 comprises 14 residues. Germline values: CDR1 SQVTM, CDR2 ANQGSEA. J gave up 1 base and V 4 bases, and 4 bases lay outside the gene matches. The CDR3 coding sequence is TGCAGCGTTGGAGGCGGGGGGGCCCAAGAGACCCAGTACTTC. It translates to CSVGGGGAQETQYF.

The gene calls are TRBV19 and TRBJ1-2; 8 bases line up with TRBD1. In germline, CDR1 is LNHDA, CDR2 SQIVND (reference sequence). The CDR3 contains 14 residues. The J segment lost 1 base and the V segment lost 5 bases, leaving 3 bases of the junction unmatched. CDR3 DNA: TGTGCCAGTAGTCCCGGACAGGGTAACTATGGCTACACCTTC. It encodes CASSPGQGNYGYTF.

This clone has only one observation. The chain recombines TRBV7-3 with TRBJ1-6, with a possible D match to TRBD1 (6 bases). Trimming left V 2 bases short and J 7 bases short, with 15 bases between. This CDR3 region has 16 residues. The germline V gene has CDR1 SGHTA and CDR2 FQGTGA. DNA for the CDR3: TGTGCCAGCAGCTTAGGGGGCGGCTGGGGGAATTCACCCCTCCACTTT. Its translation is CASSLGGGWGNSPLHF.

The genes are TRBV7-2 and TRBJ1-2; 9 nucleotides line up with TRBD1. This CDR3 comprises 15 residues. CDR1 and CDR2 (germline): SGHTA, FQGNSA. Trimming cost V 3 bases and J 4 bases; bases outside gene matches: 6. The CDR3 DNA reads TGTGCCAGCAGCTTGCAACAGGGGGCAAGCTATGGCTACACCTTC. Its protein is CASSLQQGASYGYTF.

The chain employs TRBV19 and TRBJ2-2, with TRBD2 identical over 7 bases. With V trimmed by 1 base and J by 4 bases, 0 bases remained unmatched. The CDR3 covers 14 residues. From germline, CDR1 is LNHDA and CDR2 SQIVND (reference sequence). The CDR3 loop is CASSIGGGTGELFF. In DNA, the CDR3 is TGTGCCAGTAGTATAGGGGGGGGCACCGGGGAGCTGTTTTTT.

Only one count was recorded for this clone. This CDR3 reads CASSGTYNEQFF. The CDR3 DNA reads as TGTGCCAGCAGCGGGACCTACAATGAGCAGTTCTTC. This chain uses TRBV2 with TRBJ2-1; maybe TRBD2 (5 bases). CDR1 is SNHLY, CDR2 FYNNEI, per germline. This CDR3 comprises 12 residues. V was cut by 6 bases and J by 2 bases, with 5 bases left in between.

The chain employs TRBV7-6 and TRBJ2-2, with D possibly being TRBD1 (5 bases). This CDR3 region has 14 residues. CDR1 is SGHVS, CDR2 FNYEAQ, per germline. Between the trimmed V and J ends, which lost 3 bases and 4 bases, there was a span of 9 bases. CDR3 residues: CASSLQGSTGELFF. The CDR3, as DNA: TGTGCCAGCAGCTTGCAGGGTAGCACCGGGGAGCTGTTTTTT.

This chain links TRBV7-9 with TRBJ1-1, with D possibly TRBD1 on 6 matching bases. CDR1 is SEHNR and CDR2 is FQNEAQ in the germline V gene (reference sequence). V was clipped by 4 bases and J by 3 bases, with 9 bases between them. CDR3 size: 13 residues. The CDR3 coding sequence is TGTGCCAGCAGCTCAAAGGGGGACACTGAAGCTTTCTTT. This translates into CASSSKGDTEAFF.

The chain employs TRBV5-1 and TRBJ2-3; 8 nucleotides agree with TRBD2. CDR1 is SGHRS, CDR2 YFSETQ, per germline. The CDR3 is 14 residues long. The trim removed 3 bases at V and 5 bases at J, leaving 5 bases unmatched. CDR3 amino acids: CASSSGLAVDTQYF. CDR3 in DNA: TGCGCCAGCAGCTCCGGACTAGCAGTAGATACGCAGTATTTT. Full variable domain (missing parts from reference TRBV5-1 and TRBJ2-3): KAGVTQTPRYLIKTRGQQVTLSCSPISGHRSVSWYQQTPGQGLQFLFEYFSETQRNKGNFPGRFSGRQFSNSRSEMNVSTLELGDSALYLCASSSGLAVDTQYFGPGTRLTVL.

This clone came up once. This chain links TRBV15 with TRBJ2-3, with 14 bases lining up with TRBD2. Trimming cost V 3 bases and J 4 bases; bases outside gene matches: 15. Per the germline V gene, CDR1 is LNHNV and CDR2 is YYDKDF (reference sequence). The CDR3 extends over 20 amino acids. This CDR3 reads CATSRSLGLAGGIYPDTQYF. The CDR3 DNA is TGTGCCACCAGCAGGTCACTCGGACTAGCGGGGGGAATTTACCCAGATACGCAGTATTTT.

CDR3 sequence: CASSQAAGASYEQYF. CDR3 nucleotide sequence: TGCGCCAGCAGCCAAGCCGCGGGGGCCTCCTACGAGCAGTACTTC. The V gene is TRBV4-1, the J gene TRBJ2-7; D possibly corresponds to TRBD2 (7 bases). Germline values: CDR1 MGHRA, CDR2 YSYEKL. V was pared by 1 base and J by 0 bases, with 10 bases between. The CDR3 consists of 15 residues.

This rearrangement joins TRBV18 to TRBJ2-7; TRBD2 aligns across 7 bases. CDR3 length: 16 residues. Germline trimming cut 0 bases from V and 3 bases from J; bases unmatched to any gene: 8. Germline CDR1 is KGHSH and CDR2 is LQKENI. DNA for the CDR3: TGTGCCAGCTCACCACCCTTACGGGGGGAATACTACGAGCAGTACTTC. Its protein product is CASSPPLRGEYYEQYF.

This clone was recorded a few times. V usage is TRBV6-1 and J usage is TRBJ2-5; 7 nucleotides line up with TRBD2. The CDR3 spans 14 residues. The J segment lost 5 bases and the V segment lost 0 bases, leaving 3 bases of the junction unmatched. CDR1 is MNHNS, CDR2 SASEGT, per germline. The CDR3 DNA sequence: TGTGCCAGCAGTGAAGCGGGGGGGTGGGAGACCCAGTACTTC. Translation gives CASSEAGGWETQYF.

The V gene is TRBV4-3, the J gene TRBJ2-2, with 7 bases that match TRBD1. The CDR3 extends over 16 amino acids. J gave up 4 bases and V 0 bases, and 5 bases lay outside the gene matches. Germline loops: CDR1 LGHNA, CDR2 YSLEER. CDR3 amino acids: CASSQDRDSGTGELFF. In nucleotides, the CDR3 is TGCGCCAGCAGCCAAGACCGGGACAGCGGCACCGGGGAGCTGTTTTTT.

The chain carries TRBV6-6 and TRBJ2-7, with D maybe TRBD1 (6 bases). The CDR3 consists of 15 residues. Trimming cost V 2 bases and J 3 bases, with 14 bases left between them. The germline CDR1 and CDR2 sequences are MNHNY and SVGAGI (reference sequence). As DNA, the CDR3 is TGTGCCAGCAGTTACGTCCAGGGGCGATACTACGAGCAGTACTTC. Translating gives CASSYVQGRYYEQYF.

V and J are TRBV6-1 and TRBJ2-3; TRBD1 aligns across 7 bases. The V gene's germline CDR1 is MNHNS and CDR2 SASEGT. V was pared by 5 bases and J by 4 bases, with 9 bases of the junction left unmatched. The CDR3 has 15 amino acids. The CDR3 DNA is TGTGCCAGCAGTAGTTTCGACAGGGTGGCAGATACGCAGTATTTT. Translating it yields CASSSFDRVADTQYF.

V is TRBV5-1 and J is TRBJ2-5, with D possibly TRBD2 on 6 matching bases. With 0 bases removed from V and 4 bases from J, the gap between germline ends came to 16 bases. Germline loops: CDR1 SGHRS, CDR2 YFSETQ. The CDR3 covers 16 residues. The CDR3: CASSLERLVSGETQYF. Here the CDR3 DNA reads TGCGCCAGCAGCTTGGAGAGACTAGTATCGGGAGAGACCCAGTACTTC.

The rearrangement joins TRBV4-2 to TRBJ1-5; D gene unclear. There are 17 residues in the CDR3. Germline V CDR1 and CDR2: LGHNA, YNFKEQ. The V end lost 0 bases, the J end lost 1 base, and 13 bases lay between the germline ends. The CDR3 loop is CASSQDLWGGSNQPQHF. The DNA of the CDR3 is TGTGCCAGCAGCCAAGACCTCTGGGGAGGGAGCAATCAGCCCCAGCATTTT.

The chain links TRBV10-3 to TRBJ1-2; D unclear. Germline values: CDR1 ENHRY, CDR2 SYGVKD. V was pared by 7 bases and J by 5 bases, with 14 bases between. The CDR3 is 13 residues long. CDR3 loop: CAITEGLLYGYTF. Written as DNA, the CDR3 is TGTGCCATCACCGAGGGTCTGTTATATGGCTACACCTTC.

CDR3 residues: CATSRDKQGPGTEAFF. CDR3 DNA: TGTGCCACCAGCAGAGATAAGCAGGGGCCAGGCACTGAAGCTTTCTTT. The gene calls are TRBV15 and TRBJ1-1, with D possibly being TRBD1 (6 bases). The germline V gene has CDR1 LNHNV and CDR2 YYDKDF (reference sequence). With 0 bases removed from V and 4 bases from J, the gap between germline ends came to 15 bases. CDR3 length: 16 amino acids.